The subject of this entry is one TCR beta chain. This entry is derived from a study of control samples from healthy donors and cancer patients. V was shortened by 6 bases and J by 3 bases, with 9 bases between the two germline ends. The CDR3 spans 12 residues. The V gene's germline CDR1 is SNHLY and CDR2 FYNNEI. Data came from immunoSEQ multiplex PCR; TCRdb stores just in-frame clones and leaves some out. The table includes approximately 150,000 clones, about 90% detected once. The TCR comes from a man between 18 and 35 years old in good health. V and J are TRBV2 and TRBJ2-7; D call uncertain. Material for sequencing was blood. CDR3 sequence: CASRKSLYEQYF. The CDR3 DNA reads TGTGCCAGCAGAAAGTCGCTCTACGAGCAGTACTTC.